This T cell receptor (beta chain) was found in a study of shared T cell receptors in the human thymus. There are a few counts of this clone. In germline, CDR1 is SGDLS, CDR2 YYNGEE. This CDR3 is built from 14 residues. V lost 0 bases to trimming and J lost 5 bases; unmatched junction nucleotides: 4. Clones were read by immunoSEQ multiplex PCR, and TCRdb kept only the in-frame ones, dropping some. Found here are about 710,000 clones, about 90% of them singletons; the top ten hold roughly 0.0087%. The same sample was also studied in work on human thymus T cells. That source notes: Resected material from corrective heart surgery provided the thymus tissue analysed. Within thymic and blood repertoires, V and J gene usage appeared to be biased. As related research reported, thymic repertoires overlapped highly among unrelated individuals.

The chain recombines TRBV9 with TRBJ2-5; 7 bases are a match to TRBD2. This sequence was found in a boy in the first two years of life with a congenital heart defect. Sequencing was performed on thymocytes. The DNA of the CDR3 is TGTGCCAGCAGCGTAGGAGCGGGGTCGGAGACCCAGTACTTC. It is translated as CASSVGAGSETQYF. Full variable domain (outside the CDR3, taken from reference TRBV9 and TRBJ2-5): DSGVTQTPKHLITATGQRVTLRCSPRSGDLSVYWYQQSLDQGLQFLIQYYNGEERAKGNILERFSAQQFPDLHSELNLSSLELGDSALYFCASSVGAGSETQYFGPGTRLLVL.